A selection of T cell receptor beta chains follows, all from one sample in a study of CD8 T cells in Susac syndrome. One entry per CDR3 protein results from TCRdb running MiXCR on the immunoSEQ multiplex PCR reads. Of some 130,000 distinct CDR3 sequences in the sample, approximately 94% were seen once. What was sequenced was CD4+ T cells from PBMCs. These TCRs come from a human donor with multiple sclerosis. Both conserved end residues are part of each CDR3. A D gene is named only where the DNA matches it firmly.

v_gene: TRBV19
j_gene: TRBJ2-1
d_gene: TRBD2
CDR3aa: CASSPAGGPYNEQFF
CDR3nt: TGTGCCAGTAGTCCGGCGGGAGGCCCCTACAATGAGCAGTTCTTC

v_gene: TRBV20-1
j_gene: TRBJ2-3
d_gene: .
CDR3aa: CSARTTRISTDTQYF
CDR3nt: TGCAGTGCTAGAACCACACGGATTAGCACAGATACGCAGTATTTT

v_gene: TRBV28
j_gene: TRBJ1-2
d_gene: .
CDR3aa: CASIFRASGYTF
CDR3nt: TGTGCCAGCATTTTCCGTGCGTCGGGCTACACCTTC

v_gene: TRBV20-1
j_gene: TRBJ1-2
d_gene: .
CDR3aa: CSARTSDFYGYTF
CDR3nt: TGCAGTGCAAGGACTTCGGACTTCTATGGCTACACCTTC

v_gene: TRBV3-1
j_gene: TRBJ1-4
d_gene: .
CDR3aa: CASSQDLSNEKLFF
CDR3nt: TGTGCCAGCAGCCAAGATCTTTCAAATGAAAAACTGTTTTTT

v_gene: TRBV24-1
j_gene: TRBJ2-1
d_gene: TRBD1
CDR3aa: CATSDQPGQGYNEQFF
CDR3nt: TGTGCCACCAGTGATCAACCGGGACAGGGGTACAATGAGCAGTTCTTC

v_gene: TRBV7-2
j_gene: TRBJ2-1
d_gene: .
CDR3aa: CASSPRGGGEQFF
CDR3nt: TGTGCCAGCAGCCCGAGAGGGGGGGGAGAGCAGTTCTTC

v_gene: TRBV7-9
j_gene: TRBJ1-5
d_gene: .
CDR3aa: CASSLGAGENQPQHF
CDR3nt: TGTGCCAGCAGCTTAGGAGCAGGGGAGAATCAGCCCCAGCATTTT

v_gene: TRBV20-1
j_gene: TRBJ2-7
d_gene: .
CDR3aa: CSATTDSYEQYF
CDR3nt: TGCAGTGCAACGACCGACAGCTACGAGCAGTACTTC

v_gene: TRBV2
j_gene: TRBJ2-7
d_gene: TRBD1
CDR3aa: CASRRGTVSYEQYF
CDR3nt: TGTGCCAGCAGGAGGGGGACAGTCTCCTACGAGCAGTACTTC

v_gene: TRBV24-1
j_gene: TRBJ2-5
d_gene: .
CDR3aa: CATSDSGGEETQYF
CDR3nt: TGTGCCACCAGTGATTCTGGCGGGGAAGAGACCCAGTACTTC

v_gene: TRBV28
j_gene: TRBJ2-6
d_gene: .
CDR3aa: CASSSLPGRTYQDGISGANVLTF
CDR3nt: TGTGCCAGCAGTTCACTCCCGGGACGGACTTACCAGGACGGGATCTCTGGGGCCAACGTCCTGACTTTC

v_gene: TRBV5-4
j_gene: TRBJ1-3
d_gene: .
CDR3aa: CASSFRDPGNTIYF
CDR3nt: TGTGCCAGCAGCTTCCGAGACCCTGGAAACACCATATATTTT